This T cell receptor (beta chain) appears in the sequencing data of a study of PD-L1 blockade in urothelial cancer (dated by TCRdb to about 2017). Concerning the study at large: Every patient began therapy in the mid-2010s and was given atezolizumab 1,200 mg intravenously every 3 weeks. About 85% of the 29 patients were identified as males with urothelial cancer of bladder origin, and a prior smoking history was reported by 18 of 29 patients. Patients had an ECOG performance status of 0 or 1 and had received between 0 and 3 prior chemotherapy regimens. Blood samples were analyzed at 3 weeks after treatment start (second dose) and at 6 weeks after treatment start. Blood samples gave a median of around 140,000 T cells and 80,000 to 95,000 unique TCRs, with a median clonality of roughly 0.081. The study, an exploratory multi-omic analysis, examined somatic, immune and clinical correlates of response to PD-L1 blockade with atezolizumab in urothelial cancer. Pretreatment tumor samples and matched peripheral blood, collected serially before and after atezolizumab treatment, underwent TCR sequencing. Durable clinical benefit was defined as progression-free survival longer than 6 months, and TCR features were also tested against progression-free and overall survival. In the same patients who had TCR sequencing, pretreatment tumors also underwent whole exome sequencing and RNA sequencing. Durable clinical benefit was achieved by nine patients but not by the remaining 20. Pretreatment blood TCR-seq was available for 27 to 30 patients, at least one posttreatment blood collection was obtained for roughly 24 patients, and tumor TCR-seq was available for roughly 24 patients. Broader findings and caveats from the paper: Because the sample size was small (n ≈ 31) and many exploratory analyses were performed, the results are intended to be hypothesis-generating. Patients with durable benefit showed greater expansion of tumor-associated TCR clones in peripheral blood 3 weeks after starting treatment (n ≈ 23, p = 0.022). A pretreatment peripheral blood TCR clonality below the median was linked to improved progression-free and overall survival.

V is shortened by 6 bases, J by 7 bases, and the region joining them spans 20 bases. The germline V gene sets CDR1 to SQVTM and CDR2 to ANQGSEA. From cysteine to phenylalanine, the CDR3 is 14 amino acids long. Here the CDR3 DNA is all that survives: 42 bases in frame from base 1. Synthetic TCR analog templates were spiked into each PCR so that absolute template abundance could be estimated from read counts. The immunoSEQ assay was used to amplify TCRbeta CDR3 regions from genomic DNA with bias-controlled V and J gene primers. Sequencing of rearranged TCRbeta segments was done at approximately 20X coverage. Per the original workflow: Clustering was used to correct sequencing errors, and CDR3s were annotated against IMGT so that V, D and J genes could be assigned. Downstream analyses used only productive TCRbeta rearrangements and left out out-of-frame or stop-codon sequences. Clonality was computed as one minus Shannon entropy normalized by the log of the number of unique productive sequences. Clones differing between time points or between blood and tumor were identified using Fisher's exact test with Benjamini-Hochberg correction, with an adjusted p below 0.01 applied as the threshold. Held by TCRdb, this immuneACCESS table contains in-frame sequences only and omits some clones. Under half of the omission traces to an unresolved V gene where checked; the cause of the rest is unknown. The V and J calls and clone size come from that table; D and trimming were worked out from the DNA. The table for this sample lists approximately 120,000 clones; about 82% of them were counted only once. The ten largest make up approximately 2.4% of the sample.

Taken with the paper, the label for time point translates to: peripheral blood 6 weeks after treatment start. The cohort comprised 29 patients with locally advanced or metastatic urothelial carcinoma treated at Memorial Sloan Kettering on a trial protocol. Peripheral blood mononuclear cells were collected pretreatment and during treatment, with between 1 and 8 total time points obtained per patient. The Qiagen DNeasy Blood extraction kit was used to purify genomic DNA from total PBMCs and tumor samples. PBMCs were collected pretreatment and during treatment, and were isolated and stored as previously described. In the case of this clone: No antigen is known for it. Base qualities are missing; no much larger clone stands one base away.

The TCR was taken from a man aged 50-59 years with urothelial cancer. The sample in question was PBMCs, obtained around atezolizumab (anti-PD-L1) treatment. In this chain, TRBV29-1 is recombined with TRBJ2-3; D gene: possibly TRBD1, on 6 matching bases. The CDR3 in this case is CSVLRGHLINTQYF. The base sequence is TGCAGCGTGTTGAGGGGACACTTGATTAATACGCAGTATTTT.